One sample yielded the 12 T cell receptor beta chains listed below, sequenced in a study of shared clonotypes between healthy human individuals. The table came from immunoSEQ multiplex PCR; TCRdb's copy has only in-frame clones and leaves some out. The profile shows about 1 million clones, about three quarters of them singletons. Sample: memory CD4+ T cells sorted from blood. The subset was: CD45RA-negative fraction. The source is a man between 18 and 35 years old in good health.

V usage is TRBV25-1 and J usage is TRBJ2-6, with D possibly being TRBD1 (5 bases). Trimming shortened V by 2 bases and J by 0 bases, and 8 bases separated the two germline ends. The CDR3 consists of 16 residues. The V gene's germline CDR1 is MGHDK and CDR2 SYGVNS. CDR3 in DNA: TGTGCCAGCAGTGAAGACAGAACCTCTGGGGCCAACGTCCTGACTTTC. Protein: CASSEDRTSGANVLTF. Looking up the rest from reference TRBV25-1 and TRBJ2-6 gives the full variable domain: EADIYQTPRYLVIGTGKKITLECSQTMGHDKMYWYQQDPGMELHLIHYSYGVNSTEKGDLSSESTVSRIRTEHFPLTLESARPSHTSQYLCASSEDRTSGANVLTFGAGSRLTVL.

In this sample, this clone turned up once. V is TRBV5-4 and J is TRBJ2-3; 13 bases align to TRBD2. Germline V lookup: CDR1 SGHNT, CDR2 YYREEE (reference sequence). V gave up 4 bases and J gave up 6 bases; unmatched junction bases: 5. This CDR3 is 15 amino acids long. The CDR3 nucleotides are TGTGCCAGCAGCATTACTAGCGGGGGGGCGGATACGCAGTATTTT. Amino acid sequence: CASSITSGGADTQYF.

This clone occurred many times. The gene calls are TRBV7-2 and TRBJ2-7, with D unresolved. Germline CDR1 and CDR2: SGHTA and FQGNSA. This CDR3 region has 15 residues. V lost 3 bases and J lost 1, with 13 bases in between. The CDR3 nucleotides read TGTGCCAGCAGCTTCGGCGCGTCGGGTTCCTACGAGCAGTACTTC. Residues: CASSFGASGSYEQYF. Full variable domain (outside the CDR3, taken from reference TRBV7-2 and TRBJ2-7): GAGVSQSPSNKVTEKGKDVELRCDPISGHTALYWYRQSLGQGLEFLIYFQGNSAPDKSGLPSDRFSAERTGGSVSTLTIQRTQQEDSAVYLCASSFGASGSYEQYFGPGTRLTVT.

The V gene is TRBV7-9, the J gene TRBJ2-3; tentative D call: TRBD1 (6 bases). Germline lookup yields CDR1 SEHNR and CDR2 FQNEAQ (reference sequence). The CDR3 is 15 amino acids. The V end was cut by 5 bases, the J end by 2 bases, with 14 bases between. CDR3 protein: CASSRTVLATDTQYF. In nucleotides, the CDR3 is TGTGCCAGCAGCCGGACAGTTTTAGCCACAGATACGCAGTATTTT. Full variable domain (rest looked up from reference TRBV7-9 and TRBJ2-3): DTGVSQNPRHKITKRGQNVTFRCDPISEHNRLYWYRQTLGQGPEFLTYFQNEAQLEKSRLLSDRFSAERPKGSFSTLEIQRTEQGDSAMYLCASSRTVLATDTQYFGPGTRLTVL.

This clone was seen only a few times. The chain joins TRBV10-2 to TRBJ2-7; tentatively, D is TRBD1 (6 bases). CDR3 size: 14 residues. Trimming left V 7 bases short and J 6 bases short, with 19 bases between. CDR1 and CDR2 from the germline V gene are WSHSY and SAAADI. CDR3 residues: CASNKVRGEGEQYF. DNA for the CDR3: TGCGCCAGCAACAAGGTCAGGGGAGAAGGCGAGCAGTACTTC.

DNA for the CDR3: TGTGCCAGTAGTTGGCAGGGGGGTGAAAAACTGTTTTTT. It translates to CASSWQGGEKLFF. V usage is TRBV19 and J usage is TRBJ1-4; 7 bases map to TRBD1. The CDR3 covers 13 residues. V gave up 5 bases and J gave up 7 bases; unmatched junction bases: 4. The V gene's germline CDR1 is LNHDA and CDR2 SQIVND (reference sequence). The whole variable domain, remainder taken from reference TRBV19 and TRBJ1-4, is DGGITQSPKYLFRKEGQNVTLSCEQNLNHDAMYWYRQDPGQGLRLIYYSQIVNDFQKGDIAEGYSVSREKKESFPLTVTSAQKNPTAFYLCASSWQGGEKLFFGSGTQLSVL.

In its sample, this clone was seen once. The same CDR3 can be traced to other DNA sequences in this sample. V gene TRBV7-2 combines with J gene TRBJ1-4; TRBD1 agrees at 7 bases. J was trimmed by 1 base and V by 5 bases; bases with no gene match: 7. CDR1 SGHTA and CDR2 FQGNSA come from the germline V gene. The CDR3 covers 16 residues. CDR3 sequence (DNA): TGTGCCAGCAGCCTCCGACAGGGTGGAACTAATGAAAAACTGTTTTTT. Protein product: CASSLRQGGTNEKLFF.

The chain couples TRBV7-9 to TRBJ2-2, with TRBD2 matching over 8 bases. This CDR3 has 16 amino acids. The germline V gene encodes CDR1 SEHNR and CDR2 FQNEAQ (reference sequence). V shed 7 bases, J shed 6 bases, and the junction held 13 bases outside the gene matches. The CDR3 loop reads CASTEPGTRRPGELFF. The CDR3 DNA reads TGTGCCAGCACCGAACCCGGGACTAGGAGGCCCGGGGAGCTGTTTTTT.

This CDR3 is CASSQNRAGAFF. CDR3 in DNA: TGTGCCAGCAGTCAAAACAGGGCTGGAGCTTTCTTT. J is TRBJ1-1 and V is TRBV6-1; the D gene is possibly TRBD1 (6 bases). V was trimmed by 5 bases and J by 10 bases, leaving 14 bases between them. This CDR3 region has 12 residues. Germline assignment: CDR1 MNHNS and CDR2 SASEGT.

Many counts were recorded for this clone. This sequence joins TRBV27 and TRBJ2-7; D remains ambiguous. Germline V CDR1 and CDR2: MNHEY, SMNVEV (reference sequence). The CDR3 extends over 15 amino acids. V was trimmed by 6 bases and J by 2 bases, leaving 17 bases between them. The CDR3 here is CASSGFSRPPYEQYF. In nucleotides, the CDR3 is TGTGCCAGCAGCGGCTTCTCAAGGCCCCCCTACGAGCAGTACTTC.

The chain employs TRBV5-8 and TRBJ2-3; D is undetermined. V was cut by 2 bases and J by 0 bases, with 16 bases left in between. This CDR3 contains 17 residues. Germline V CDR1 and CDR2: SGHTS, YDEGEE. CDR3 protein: CASSLLPSSPSTDTQYF. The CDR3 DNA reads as TGTGCCAGCAGCTTACTTCCTTCAAGCCCTAGCACAGATACGCAGTATTTT.

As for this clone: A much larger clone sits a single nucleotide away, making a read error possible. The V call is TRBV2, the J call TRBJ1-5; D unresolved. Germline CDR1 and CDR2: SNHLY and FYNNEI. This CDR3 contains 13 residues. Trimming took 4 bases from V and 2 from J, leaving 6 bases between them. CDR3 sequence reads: CASSGKGNQPQHF. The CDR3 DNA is TGTGCCAGCAGTGGGAAGGGCAATCAGCCCCAGCATTTT.